This TCR beta chain is drawn from a study of blood T cell repertoires in COVID-19. Germline values: CDR1 SNHLY, CDR2 FYNNEI. Trimming cost V 8 bases and J 3 bases, with 7 bases left between them. This CDR3 region has 12 residues. Clones were sequenced by immunoSEQ multiplex PCR, and TCRdb holds only the in-frame ones, with some missing. The table has approximately 490,000 clones, 87% seen once; the top ten hold around 0.64%. V gene TRBV2 combines with J gene TRBJ2-2, with D unclear. This TCR was recovered from a woman under 30 who had recovered from COVID-19. What was sequenced was PBMCs or T cells enriched from blood (not recorded which). This CDR3 is CASARDTGELFF. For the CDR3, the DNA is TGTGCCAGCGCTCGGGACACCGGGGAGCTGTTTTTT.